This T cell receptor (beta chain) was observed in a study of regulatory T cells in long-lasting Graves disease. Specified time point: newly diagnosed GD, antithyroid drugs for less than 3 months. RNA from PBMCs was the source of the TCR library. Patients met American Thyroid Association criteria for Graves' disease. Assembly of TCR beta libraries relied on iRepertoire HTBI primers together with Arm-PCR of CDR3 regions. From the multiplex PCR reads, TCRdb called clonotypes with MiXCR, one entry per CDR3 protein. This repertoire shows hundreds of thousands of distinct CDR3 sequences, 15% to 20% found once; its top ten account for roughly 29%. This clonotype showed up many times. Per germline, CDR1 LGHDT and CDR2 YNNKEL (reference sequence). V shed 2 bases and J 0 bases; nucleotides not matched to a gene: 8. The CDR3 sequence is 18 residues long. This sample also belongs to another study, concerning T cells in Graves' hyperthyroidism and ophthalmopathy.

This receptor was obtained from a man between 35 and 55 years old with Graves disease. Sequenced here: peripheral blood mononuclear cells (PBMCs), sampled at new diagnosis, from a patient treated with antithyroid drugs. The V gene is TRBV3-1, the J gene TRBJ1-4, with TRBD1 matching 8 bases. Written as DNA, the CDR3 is TGTGCCAGCAGCCAACGGACAGGGAATTTAGCAACTAATGAAAAACTGTTTTTT. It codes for CASSQRTGNLATNEKLFF.